A selection of T cell receptor beta chains follows, all from one sample in a study of T cell changes during pregnancy in multiple sclerosis. TCRdb's copy holds only in-frame clones and misses some; the assay was immunoSEQ multiplex PCR. The repertoire has approximately 97,000 clones, about nine tenths of them found once; the top ten carry less than 2%. Source: peripheral blood, taken after pregnancy. The receptors come from a female donor in good health, enrolled as a control in a pregnancy study. The CDR3 runs from the conserved cysteine through the conserved F or W. The D gene is left open where the match is weak. Expanded clones are given a class, and other clones once, few, many or no size at all.

15	TRBV11-2	NA	TRBJ1-6	once	CASSLQAGDNSPLHF	TGTGCCAGCAGCTTACAAGCCGGGGATAATTCACCCCTCCACTTT
11	TRBV5-3	NA	TRBJ2-1	NA	CARSSNNEQFF	TGTGCCAGAAGCTCTAACAATGAGCAGTTCTTC
15	TRBV7-9	TRBD2	TRBJ2-5	NA	CASSLVTSGAETQYF	TGTGCCAGCAGCTTAGTAACTAGCGGGGCCGAGACCCAGTACTTC
12	TRBV7-8	NA	TRBJ2-1	NA	CASSLGGGEQFF	TGTGCCAGCAGCTTAGGCGGCGGTGAGCAGTTCTTC
13	TRBV19	TRBD1	TRBJ1-1	few	CASRDRGRTEAFF	TGTGCCAGTAGGGACAGGGGGCGCACTGAAGCTTTCTTT
12	TRBV2	NA	TRBJ2-1	NA	CASKGSYNEQFF	TGTGCCAGCAAGGGGTCTTACAATGAGCAGTTCTTC
17	TRBV4-1	NA	TRBJ1-5	NA	CASSQGRGGRVYQPQHF	TGCGCCAGCAGCCAAGGGCGGGGGGGGCGAGTTTACCAGCCCCAGCATTTT
14	TRBV5-8	TRBD1	TRBJ2-7	few	CASSHRQGAYEQYF	TGTGCCAGCAGCCACAGACAGGGGGCCTACGAGCAGTACTTC
15	TRBV6-1	TRBD2	TRBJ2-1	NA	CASSGGGLGYNEQFF	TGTGCCAGCAGTGGCGGGGGACTAGGGTACAATGAGCAGTTCTTC
16	TRBV19	NA	TRBJ1-3	NA	CASSPTGGISGNTIYF	TGTGCCAGTAGTCCAACCGGGGGGATCTCTGGAAACACCATATATTTT
13	TRBV18	NA	TRBJ2-1	NA	CASSPGESNEQFF	TGTGCCAGCTCACCCGGGGAAAGCAATGAGCAGTTCTTC
15	TRBV4-2	TRBD1	TRBJ1-1	NA	CASSQRRQGNTEAFF	TGTGCCAGCAGCCAGAGAAGACAGGGGAACACTGAAGCTTTCTTT
16	TRBV19	NA	TRBJ2-1	NA	CASSNHRGGVHNEQFF	TGTGCCAGTAGTAACCATCGAGGCGGGGTCCACAATGAGCAGTTCTTC
15	TRBV6-5	NA	TRBJ1-5	few	CASSSSNPVWQPQHF	TGTGCCAGCAGTTCTAGCAACCCAGTGTGGCAGCCCCAGCATTTT
13	TRBV30	NA	TRBJ1-1	NA	CAWRNSLNTEAFF	TGTGCCTGGAGAAACAGCCTGAACACTGAAGCTTTCTTT
16	TRBV7-3	NA	TRBJ1-1	NA	CASSSGQRGGNTEAFF	TGTGCCAGCAGCTCCGGACAGCGTGGCGGGAACACTGAAGCTTTCTTT
13	TRBV29-1	NA	TRBJ1-5	NA	CSVEVGANQPQHF	TGCAGCGTTGAAGTGGGGGCCAATCAGCCCCAGCATTTT
15	TRBV19	TRBD1	TRBJ2-4	NA	CASSMPRGAKNIQYF	TGTGCCAGTAGTATGCCCAGGGGGGCCAAAAACATTCAGTACTTC
15	TRBV7-2	NA	TRBJ2-5	NA	CASSFGRTVVETQYF	TGTGCCAGCAGCTTCGGGCGGACAGTCGTGGAGACCCAGTACTTC
14	TRBV5-4	TRBD2	TRBJ2-4	NA	CASSLAGGINIQYF	TGTGCCAGCAGCTTGGCGGGGGGGATTAACATTCAGTACTTC
12	TRBV13	NA	TRBJ1-6	NA	CASSSPPAPLHF	TGTGCCAGCAGCTCCCCCCCGGCACCCCTCCACTTT
14	TRBV4-2	TRBD2	TRBJ2-3	NA	CASSQLGREDTQYF	TGTGCCAGCAGCCAATTGGGGAGGGAGGATACGCAGTATTTT
13	TRBV5-1	NA	TRBJ1-1	NA	CASTLAIGTEAFF	TGCGCCAGCACCTTGGCCATCGGCACTGAAGCTTTCTTT
14	TRBV9	NA	TRBJ2-7	NA	CASSPGQSPYEQYF	TGTGCCAGCAGCCCCGGACAAAGCCCCTACGAGCAGTACTTC
15	TRBV28	NA	TRBJ1-5	NA	CASSYGPSSNQPQHF	TGTGCCAGCAGCTATGGGCCGTCGAGCAATCAGCCCCAGCATTTT
15	TRBV15	NA	TRBJ2-7	NA	CATAPRGYGVHEQYF	TGTGCCACCGCGCCCCGGGGGTATGGGGTCCACGAGCAGTACTTC
17	TRBV7-9	NA	TRBJ2-2	NA	CASSLGSPGYVTGELFF	TGTGCCAGCAGCTTAGGGAGCCCAGGGTACGTCACCGGGGAGCTGTTTTTT
17	TRBV30	TRBD2	TRBJ2-1	NA	CAWSVGLLAGYYNEQFF	TGTGCCTGGAGTGTTGGACTACTAGCGGGGTACTACAATGAGCAGTTCTTC
17	TRBV5-4	TRBD1	TRBJ2-3	NA	CASSRPNRGQGTDTQYF	TGTGCCAGCAGCCGACCGAACAGGGGGCAAGGGACAGATACGCAGTATTTT
14	TRBV2	TRBD1	TRBJ1-1	NA	CASSGAGGNTEAFF	TGTGCCAGCAGTGGGGCAGGGGGGAACACTGAAGCTTTCTTT
13	TRBV15	NA	TRBJ1-5	NA	CATSHNRDQPQHF	TGTGCCACCAGCCACAACAGGGATCAGCCCCAGCATTTT
13	TRBV11-3	NA	TRBJ2-1	NA	CASSLAGDDEQFF	TGTGCCAGCAGCTTAGCGGGGGACGATGAGCAGTTCTTC
15	TRBV7-2	NA	TRBJ2-5	NA	CASSQEQGPWETQYF	TGTGCCAGCAGCCAAGAACAGGGTCCGTGGGAGACCCAGTACTTC
20	TRBV4-3	TRBD2	TRBJ2-2	NA	CASSQVPLTSGGENTGELFF	TGCGCCAGCAGCCAAGTTCCCTTGACTAGCGGGGGTGAGAACACCGGGGAGCTGTTTTTT
12	TRBV28	TRBD1	TRBJ1-1	NA	CASSDRDREAFF	TGTGCCAGCTCAGACCGGGACAGAGAAGCTTTCTTT
15	TRBV28	NA	TRBJ1-2	once	CASSGQGTGNYGYTF	TGTGCCAGCAGTGGGCAGGGGACCGGCAACTATGGCTACACCTTC
16	TRBV4-1	NA	TRBJ1-5	NA	CASSQDGGAGNQPQHF	TGCGCCAGCAGCCAAGACGGGGGGGCAGGGAATCAGCCCCAGCATTTT
13	TRBV18	NA	TRBJ2-3	NA	CASSPRGTDTQYF	TGTGCCAGCTCACCGAGGGGCACAGATACGCAGTATTTT
14	TRBV4-2	NA	TRBJ1-3	NA	CASSPDSTGNTIYF	TGTGCCAGCAGCCCGGACTCGACTGGAAACACCATATATTTT
16	TRBV18	TRBD1	TRBJ2-2	NA	CASSPRDRVTTGELFF	TGTGCCAGCTCACCACGGGACAGGGTTACCACCGGGGAGCTGTTTTTT
13	TRBV10-3	NA	TRBJ2-7	NA	CATHEGEVYEQYF	TGTGCCACGCACGAGGGAGAGGTTTACGAGCAGTACTTC
14	TRBV18	TRBD1	TRBJ1-4	NA	CASSQGAIKEKLFF	TGTGCCAGCTCACAGGGGGCAATAAAAGAAAAACTGTTTTTT
17	TRBV18	TRBD2	TRBJ2-1	NA	CASSPPSSGGYYNEQFF	TGTGCCAGCTCACCACCGTCTAGCGGGGGGTACTACAATGAGCAGTTCTTC